The 9 T cell receptor beta chains listed next were all sequenced from one sample in a study of blood T cell repertoires in COVID-19. TCRdb's copy holds only in-frame clones and misses some; the assay was immunoSEQ multiplex PCR. The sample lists 25,000 to 40,000 clones; 90% were seen once. Specimen: peripheral blood. Source of these receptors: a man aged 65 to 85 with active or convalescent COVID-19.

V gene TRBV2 combines with J gene TRBJ1-4; D ambiguous. Germline assignment: CDR1 SNHLY and CDR2 FYNNEI. Deletions cut 8 bases from V and 8 bases from J, with 15 bases between. The CDR3 has 13 amino acids. For the CDR3, the DNA is TGTGCCAGCCGAGCAGTGGCGGGCGAAAAACTGTTTTTT. It specifies CASRAVAGEKLFF.

The chain carries TRBV27 and TRBJ1-6, with 7 nucleotides matching TRBD1. J lost 9 bases, V lost 5 bases, and 10 bases had no gene match. The CDR3 loop spans 15 amino acids. The germline gives CDR1 MNHEY, CDR2 SMNVEV (reference sequence). The CDR3 coding sequence is TGTGCCAGCAGTCGACAGGGCCCCTGGGGTTCACCCCTCCACTTT. It translates to CASSRQGPWGSPLHF.

This rearrangement joins TRBV10-1 to TRBJ2-3; a possible D gene is TRBD2 (6 bases). V was cut by 0 bases and J by 4 bases, with 11 bases left in between. Germline CDR1 WNHNN, CDR2 SYGVQD (reference sequence). The CDR3 runs 15 residues. The CDR3 region is CASSESEGGPDTQYF. CDR3 nucleotides: TGCGCCAGCAGTGAGTCGGAGGGTGGCCCAGATACGCAGTATTTT.

This chain links TRBV7-8 with TRBJ2-1; the match to TRBD1 covers 10 bases. V shed 3 bases and J 3 bases; nucleotides not matched to a gene: 2. Germline assignment: CDR1 SGHVS and CDR2 FQNEAQ. The CDR3 extends over 15 amino acids. The CDR3 is CASSLTGGGYNEQFF. CDR3 bases: TGTGCCAGCAGCTTGACAGGGGGCGGCTACAATGAGCAGTTCTTC.

This clone was detected only once. The chain has TRBV4-2 and TRBJ2-5; 7 positions agree with TRBD1. CDR3 size: 17 residues. V lost 0 bases and J lost 5; bases outside the gene matches: 12. CDR1 LGHNA and CDR2 YNFKEQ come from the germline V gene. As DNA, the CDR3 is TGTGCCAGCAGCCAAGAAGGGGGCAGGGCCGCAGAGGAGACCCAGTACTTC. It yields the protein CASSQEGGRAAEETQYF.

The chain couples TRBV11-2 to TRBJ1-1; D perhaps matches TRBD1 (5 bases). There are 17 residues in the CDR3. V was shortened by 6 bases and J by 0 bases, with 20 bases between the two germline ends. Germline values: CDR1 SGHAT, CDR2 FQNNGV. The CDR3 coding sequence is TGTGCCAGCAGAAGGAGGAGGGCAGGGCCGCTGAACACTGAAGCTTTCTTT. It is translated as CASRRRRAGPLNTEAFF.

Regarding this clone: This same CDR3 is encoded by further DNA sequences in the sample. This sequence joins TRBV27 and TRBJ1-5, with TRBD1 matching 8 bases. V shed 4 bases, J shed 5 bases, and the junction held 4 bases outside the gene matches. This CDR3 comprises 14 residues. From germline, CDR1 is MNHEY and CDR2 SMNVEV (reference sequence). In DNA, the CDR3 is TGTGCCAGCAGTTCCGGACAGGGCTATCAGCCCCAGCATTTT. Protein sequence: CASSSGQGYQPQHF.

The CDR3 DNA is TGTGCCAGCAGCTCAACCGGGACTAGCGGGCCCAATGAGCAGTTCTTC. Encoded protein: CASSSTGTSGPNEQFF. The chain joins TRBV7-2 to TRBJ2-1, with TRBD2 identical over 12 bases. Trimming at V came to 4 bases and at J to 6 bases, leaving 7 bases not matched to a gene. The CDR3 runs to 16 residues. CDR1 is SGHTA, CDR2 FQGNSA, per germline.

The chain combines TRBV2 with TRBJ1-4; D not resolved. Per the germline V gene, CDR1 is SNHLY and CDR2 is FYNNEI. V lost 4 bases and J 3 bases, leaving 12 bases between the germline ends. The CDR3 is 15 amino acids. The CDR3 nucleotides read TGTGCCAGCAGTGTTTCCGGTCAGGCTAATGAAAAACTGTTTTTT. Protein sequence: CASSVSGQANEKLFF.